These T cell receptor beta chains were read from a single sample in a study of beta chain features in type 1 diabetes. Data came from immunoSEQ multiplex PCR; TCRdb stores just in-frame clones and leaves some out. The repertoire has 300,000 to 350,000 clones, approximately 10% of them found once; the top ten carry roughly 1%. Sequenced material: central memory CD4+ T cells from blood. The receptors were gathered from a man aged 25 to 40 with type 1 diabetes. Both conserved end residues are part of each CDR3. D genes are given only for firm matches. Clone size is not always given. Where it is, it says once, few, many or a class for expanded clones.

cdr3_aa cdr3_nt v_call clone_size cdr3_length d_call j_call
CASSLRGTAFNEKLFF TGTGCCAGCAGCCTGAGGGGGACAGCCTTTAATGAAAAACTGTTTTTT TRBV7-9 few 16 TRBD1 TRBJ1-4
CASSYLEGAQPDTQYF TGTGCCAGCAGTTACTTAGAGGGGGCGCAACCAGATACGCAGTATTTT TRBV6-5 . 16 TRBD1 TRBJ2-3
CASSLGTDWNTEAFF TGTGCCAGCAGCCTTGGGACGGACTGGAACACTGAAGCTTTCTTT TRBV5-8 few 15 . TRBJ1-1
CASSAGQPINYGYTF TGTGCCAGCTCGGCTGGACAGCCGATAAACTATGGCTACACCTTC TRBV19 . 15 . TRBJ1-2
CASSSPSTDTQYF TGTGCCAGCAGCTCGCCTAGCACAGATACGCAGTATTTT TRBV7-2 . 13 . TRBJ2-3
CSVMDRKETQYF TGCAGCGTCATGGACAGAAAAGAGACCCAGTACTTC TRBV29-1 . 12 . TRBJ2-5
CASSQVSGGANEQFF TGCGCCAGCAGCCAAGTTTCCGGGGGGGCAAATGAGCAGTTCTTC TRBV4-3 few 15 TRBD2 TRBJ2-1
CASSSTSTDTQYF TGCGCCAGCAGCTCCACTAGCACAGATACGCAGTATTTT TRBV5-1 few 13 . TRBJ2-3
CASSRIGSEQYF TGTGCCAGCAGCCGCATTGGATCCGAGCAGTACTTC TRBV5-1 . 12 . TRBJ2-7
CSVAEDGYGYTF TGCAGCGTAGCCGAGGACGGGTATGGCTACACCTTC TRBV29-1 few 12 . TRBJ1-2
CASSQDLGFQNTEAFF TGCGCCAGCAGCCAAGATTTAGGGTTTCAGAACACTGAAGCTTTCTTT TRBV4-3 few 16 . TRBJ1-1
CASRSRGAYAEKLFF TGTGCCAGCAGGTCACGGGGAGCGTATGCTGAAAAACTGTTTTTT TRBV5-6 few 15 . TRBJ1-4
CASSYWGRAADTQYF TGTGCCAGCAGTTATTGGGGCAGGGCCGCAGATACGCAGTATTTT TRBV6-5 . 15 . TRBJ2-3
CASSRLAGRDEQYF TGTGCCAGCTCAAGACTAGCGGGGCGGGACGAGCAGTACTTC TRBV18 few 14 TRBD2 TRBJ2-7
CASSLRLAGTDTQYF TGTGCCAGCAGCTTGCGGCTAGCGGGAACAGATACGCAGTATTTT TRBV7-2 few 15 TRBD2 TRBJ2-3
CASSIPGDGVLSNQPQHF TGTGCCAGCAGTATACCAGGAGACGGGGTACTGAGCAATCAGCCCCAGCATTTT TRBV28 few 18 . TRBJ1-5
CASSSPADLVEAFF TGTGCCAGTAGTTCACCGGCGGACCTGGTAGAAGCTTTCTTT TRBV19 few 14 . TRBJ1-1
CASSLGLSAAEAFF TGTGCCAGCAGCCTTGGACTCTCGGCGGCTGAAGCTTTCTTT TRBV11-2 . 14 . TRBJ1-1
CASSETRGLRYEQYF TGTGCCAGCAGTGAAACAAGGGGACTCCGGTACGAGCAGTACTTC TRBV25-1 few 15 . TRBJ2-7
CASKAGSHEQYF TGTGCCAGCAAGGCCGGATCCCACGAGCAGTACTTC TRBV6-1 few 12 . TRBJ2-7
CASSSASGELFF TGTGCCAGCAGTTCCGCATCCGGGGAGCTGTTTTTT TRBV6-5 few 12 . TRBJ2-2
CAWSVQDTQYF TGTGCCTGGAGTGTACAAGATACGCAGTATTTT TRBV30 few 11 . TRBJ2-3
CASSPTSGGNREQYF TGTGCCAGCAGTCCCACTAGCGGGGGGAATAGAGAGCAGTACTTC TRBV28 few 15 TRBD2 TRBJ2-7
CASSQETGTSGSADTQYF TGCGCCAGCAGCCAAGAAACCGGGACTAGCGGGTCCGCAGATACGCAGTATTTT TRBV4-1 many 18 TRBD2 TRBJ2-3
CASSEGSTGINAQPQHF TGTGCCAGCAGTGAAGGGTCAACAGGGATAAACGCTCAGCCCCAGCATTTT TRBV2 . 17 . TRBJ1-5
CASSIYAGNFVDEQYF TGTGCCAGTAGTATATACGCGGGGAATTTCGTCGACGAGCAGTACTTC TRBV19 few 16 . TRBJ2-7
CASSLNIPGGTEAFF TGTGCCAGCAGCCTGAATATCCCGGGAGGAACTGAAGCTTTCTTT TRBV7-2 many 15 . TRBJ1-1
CAISEIVISRSRNEQFF TGTGCCATCAGTGAGATAGTGATTAGCCGGTCCCGCAATGAGCAGTTCTTC TRBV10-3 many 17 . TRBJ2-1
CASSQQAGTGSGSYEQYF TGCGCCAGCAGCCAACAGGCCGGGACAGGGTCGGGCTCCTACGAGCAGTACTTC TRBV4-3 many 18 TRBD1 TRBJ2-7
CASSYPERGGYNEQFF TGTGCCAGCAGTTACCCTGAGCGGGGGGGATACAATGAGCAGTTCTTC TRBV6-6 many 16 TRBD2 TRBJ2-1
CASSSKGGFSYNEQFF TGTGCCAGCAGCTCGAAGGGGGGGTTCTCCTACAATGAGCAGTTCTTC TRBV5-8 many 16 . TRBJ2-1
CASSPPGLLQDTQYF TGTGCCAGCAGTCCGCCAGGGCTCCTCCAGGATACGCAGTATTTT TRBV27 few 15 . TRBJ2-3
CASSQDSSSYTF TGCGCCAGCAGCCAAGATAGCAGTAGCTACACCTTC TRBV4-1 many 12 . TRBJ1-2
CASSQRRGTNTDTQYF TGTGCCAGCAGCCAACGGCGGGGGACGAACACAGATACGCAGTATTTT TRBV14 . 16 TRBD2 TRBJ2-3
CASSGTSGGKETQYF TGTGCCAGCAGTGGGACTAGCGGGGGGAAGGAGACCCAGTACTTC TRBV2 . 15 TRBD2 TRBJ2-5
CASSPREGQNYGYTF TGTGCCAGCTCACCCCGGGAGGGTCAGAACTATGGCTACACCTTC TRBV18 . 15 . TRBJ1-2
CASSQGFQETQYF TGCGCCAGCAGCCAAGGATTTCAAGAGACCCAGTACTTC TRBV4-3 few 13 . TRBJ2-5
CASSLLEGSNEQYF TGCGCCAGCAGCTTGCTCGAAGGGTCGAACGAGCAGTACTTC TRBV5-1 few 14 . TRBJ2-7
CASSQDLAGGGTDTQYF TGCGCCAGCAGCCAAGACTTGGCCGGGGGAGGCACAGATACGCAGTATTTT TRBV4-3 . 17 . TRBJ2-3
CASSLQRETQYF TGTGCCAGCTCACTCCAGCGGGAGACCCAGTACTTC TRBV18 few 12 . TRBJ2-5
CASSLARVETQYF TGTGCCAGCAGCTTAGCCAGGGTTGAGACCCAGTACTTC TRBV7-8 few 13 . TRBJ2-5
CASSFTHQNYGYTF TGTGCCAGCAGCTTTACCCACCAAAACTATGGCTACACCTTC TRBV7-2 few 14 . TRBJ1-2
CSALRDRAYEQYF TGCAGCGCCCTTCGGGACAGAGCCTACGAGCAGTACTTC TRBV29-1 . 13 TRBD1 TRBJ2-7
CASSFSTGGDEQFF TGTGCCAGCAGCTTTAGTACAGGGGGCGATGAGCAGTTCTTC TRBV7-2 few 14 TRBD1 TRBJ2-1
CASSVALAGVGDTQYF TGTGCCAGCAGCGTAGCACTGGCGGGGGTGGGGGATACGCAGTATTTT TRBV9 . 16 TRBD2 TRBJ2-3
CASSSEPGAGSIQYF TGTGCCAGCAGCTCGGAACCGGGGGCGGGATCCATTCAGTACTTC TRBV7-9 many 15 . TRBJ2-4
CASTPPGANVLTF TGTGCCAGTACCCCCCCTGGGGCCAACGTCCTGACTTTC TRBV14 . 13 . TRBJ2-6
CASQRGASTDTQYF TGTGCCAGCCAGCGGGGGGCTAGCACAGATACGCAGTATTTT TRBV7-2 . 14 TRBD2 TRBJ2-3
CASSGKNVRETQYF TGTGCCAGTAGCGGGAAAAACGTCCGGGAGACCCAGTACTTC TRBV19 few 14 . TRBJ2-5
CAWSVSRTFETQYF TGTGCCTGGAGTGTATCCCGGACCTTTGAGACCCAGTACTTC TRBV30 . 14 . TRBJ2-5
CARSSEQGGTYGYTF TGTGCCCGCAGTTCGGAACAGGGGGGGACGTATGGCTACACCTTC TRBV27 few 15 TRBD1 TRBJ1-2
CSGQDVNEKLFF TGCAGCGGCCAGGACGTCAATGAAAAACTGTTTTTT TRBV29-1 few 12 . TRBJ1-4
CAISGARVNEQFF TGTGCCATCAGTGGAGCGCGGGTCAATGAGCAGTTCTTC TRBV10-3 few 13 . TRBJ2-1
CASRRDRGVHEQYF TGTGCCAGCAGGCGGGACAGGGGCGTTCACGAGCAGTACTTC TRBV28 few 14 TRBD1 TRBJ2-7
CASSLGDRAQPQHF TGTGCCAGCAGCCTAGGTGACAGGGCTCAGCCCCAGCATTTT TRBV6-5 . 14 TRBD1 TRBJ1-5
CASSLTSGPWGTQYF TGTGCCAGCAGCTTAACCAGCGGGCCCTGGGGGACCCAGTACTTC TRBV7-2 . 15 . TRBJ2-5